The 9 T cell receptor beta chains given below trace back to one sample, sequenced in a study of cytotoxic CD8 clonotypes in ibrutinib-treated CLL. The assay was immunoSEQ multiplex PCR, and TCRdb's table has in-frame clones only and misses some. The sample holds 130,000 or so clones, approximately 80% seen once. The specimen comprised PBMCs, sampled after 12 months of ibrutinib treatment. The receptor set was obtained from a human donor with chronic lymphocytic leukemia.

The chain combines TRBV18 with TRBJ1-1; TRBD1 agrees at 7 bases. The CDR3 consists of 13 residues. Germline-derived CDR1 and CDR2 are KGHSH and LQKENI. J gave up 0 bases and V 8 bases, and 3 bases lay outside the gene matches. The DNA for the CDR3 is TGTGCCAGCGTACAGGGGCTGAACACTGAAGCTTTCTTT. Its translation is CASVQGLNTEAFF.

The table lists this clone with a count of one. This chain connects TRBV7-2 to TRBJ2-1, with D possibly being TRBD1 (6 bases). The germline gives CDR1 SGHTA, CDR2 FQGNSA. Trimming removed 0 bases from V and 1 base from J, with 10 bases in between. There are 16 residues in the CDR3. CDR3 bases: TGTGCCAGCAGCTTAGCCCTACAGGGTTCCTACAATGAGCAGTTCTTC. It is translated as CASSLALQGSYNEQFF.

This clone has a handful of counts. CDR3 DNA sequence: TGTGCCACCAGCAGTTCCGGAAGTGATCAGCCCCAGCATTTT. This encodes CATSSSGSDQPQHF. V and J are TRBV15 and TRBJ1-5; D ambiguous. Germline lookup yields CDR1 LNHNV and CDR2 YYDKDF (reference sequence). V lost 3 bases to trimming and J lost 5 bases, with 11 bases between them. The CDR3 has 14 amino acids.

The rearrangement uses TRBV29-1 and TRBJ1-2; D remains ambiguous. V lost 3 bases and J 2 bases, leaving 4 bases between the germline ends. From germline, CDR1 is SQVTM and CDR2 ANQGSEA. There are 11 residues in the CDR3. CDR3 sequence reads: CSVEENYGYTF. As DNA, the CDR3 is TGCAGCGTTGAGGAAAACTATGGCTACACCTTC.

The J gene is TRBJ1-1, the V gene TRBV18, with TRBD1 matching over 8 bases. Trimming at V came to 3 bases and at J to 4 bases, leaving 13 bases not matched to a gene. The CDR3 covers 17 residues. CDR1 KGHSH and CDR2 LQKENI come from the germline V gene. This CDR3 reads CASSPLGQGASGTEAFF. CDR3 coding DNA: TGTGCCAGCTCACCCCTTGGGCAGGGGGCGTCTGGCACTGAAGCTTTCTTT.

V usage is TRBV10-3 and J usage is TRBJ2-7; 9 nucleotides line up with TRBD1. Germline assignment: CDR1 ENHRY and CDR2 SYGVKD. V dropped 6 bases and J dropped 2; count of bases not matched to a gene: 8. The CDR3 loop spans 15 amino acids. For the CDR3, the DNA is TGTGCCATCAGCCTAACAGGGGGCGTTGCCTACGAGCAGTACTTC. This translates into CAISLTGGVAYEQYF.

Comments on this clone: Other DNA variants within this sample encode the same CDR3. The gene calls are TRBV7-9 and TRBJ2-7; TRBD2 aligns across 7 bases. With 3 bases clipped from V and 1 base from J, the junction kept 0 bases outside the gene matches. Germline loops: CDR1 SEHNR, CDR2 FQNEAQ (reference sequence). The CDR3 spans 13 residues. The CDR3 sequence: CASSFGGSYEQYF. Here the CDR3 DNA reads TGTGCCAGCAGCTTCGGGGGGTCCTACGAGCAGTACTTC.

The CDR3 region is CASSHGQSNTGELFF. The CDR3 nucleotides are TGTGCCAGCAGCCACGGGCAGTCGAACACCGGGGAGCTGTTTTTT. V and J are TRBV7-9 and TRBJ2-2, with unresolved D. CDR1 is SEHNR, CDR2 FQNEAQ, per germline (reference sequence). The CDR3 contains 15 residues. V lost 5 bases and J 0 bases, leaving 10 bases between the germline ends.

This clone appeared a single time. J is TRBJ2-7 and V is TRBV7-2; possible D gene TRBD2, 7 bases. The germline V and J ends were trimmed by 3 bases and 1 base, with 13 bases remaining between them. Germline V gene data show CDR1 as SGHTA and CDR2 as FQGNSA. The CDR3 spans 15 residues. CDR3 amino acids: CASSLEGGPSYEQYF. CDR3 DNA: TGTGCCAGCAGCTTGGAGGGGGGGCCGTCCTACGAGCAGTACTTC.